This T cell receptor beta chain was documented in a study of T cell clusters in autoimmune cytopenias. Whole-study results and caveats: Active autoimmune hepatitis patients had almost three-fold fewer exclusive TRB clusters than healthy donors. TRB repertoire shifts in secondary cytopenia and chronic lymphocytic leukemia mostly reflected lymphoma, not autoimmunity.

About 39,000 genome equivalents of blood DNA were amplified for TRB. This clonotype is deemed medium-sized by its frequency. What it binds is unknown. Multiplex touch-down PCR amplified TRB using TRB-A and TRB-B pools in one tube. TCRdb reanalyzed the multiplex PCR reads, giving one entry per CDR3 protein sequence and no DNA. The ten most abundant clones cover approximately 4.4% of a sample with 6,000 to 9,000 distinct CDR3 sequences. These same records also appear under a second study, on T cell repertoires in aging, cancer and after chemotherapy. That report notes: These repertoire data do not allow conclusions about immunological memory after chemotherapy.

The source is a human donor in good health. The sequenced sample was peripheral blood.

The CDR3 is CGSGRANEQFF. This chain uses TRBV19 with TRBJ2-1; the D call from TCRdb, TRBD2, cannot be confirmed without DNA. The CDR3 is 11 residues long. Germline V lookup: CDR1 LNHDA, CDR2 SQIVND (reference sequence).